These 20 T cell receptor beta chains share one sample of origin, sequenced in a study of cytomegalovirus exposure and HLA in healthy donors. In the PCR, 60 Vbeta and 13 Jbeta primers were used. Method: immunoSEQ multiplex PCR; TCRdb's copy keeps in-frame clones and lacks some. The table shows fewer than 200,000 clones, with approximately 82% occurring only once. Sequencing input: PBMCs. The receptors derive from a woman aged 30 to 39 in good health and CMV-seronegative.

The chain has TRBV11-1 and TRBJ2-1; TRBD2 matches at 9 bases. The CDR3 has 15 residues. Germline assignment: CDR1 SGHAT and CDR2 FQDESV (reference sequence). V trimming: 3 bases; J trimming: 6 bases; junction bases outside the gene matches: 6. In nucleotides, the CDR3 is TGTGCCAGCAGCTTCCCCTCTAGCGGGGTCAATGAGCAGTTCTTC. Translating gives CASSFPSSGVNEQFF.

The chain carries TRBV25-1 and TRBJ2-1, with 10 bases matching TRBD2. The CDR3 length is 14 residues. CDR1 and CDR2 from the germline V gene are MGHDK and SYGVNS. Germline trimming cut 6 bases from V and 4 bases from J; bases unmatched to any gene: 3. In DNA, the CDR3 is TGTGCCAGCAGGCAGACTAGCGGGTACAATGAGCAGTTCTTC. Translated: CASRQTSGYNEQFF.

The DNA for the CDR3 is TGTGCCAGCAGTGTGGGTCGGGGTAGCTACGAGCAGTACTTC. This gives the protein CASSVGRGSYEQYF. The chain links TRBV2 to TRBJ2-7, with a possible D match to TRBD2 (5 bases). Trimming pared 4 bases from V and 3 bases from J, leaving 13 bases between. The germline V gene has CDR1 SNHLY and CDR2 FYNNEI. The CDR3 extends over 14 amino acids.

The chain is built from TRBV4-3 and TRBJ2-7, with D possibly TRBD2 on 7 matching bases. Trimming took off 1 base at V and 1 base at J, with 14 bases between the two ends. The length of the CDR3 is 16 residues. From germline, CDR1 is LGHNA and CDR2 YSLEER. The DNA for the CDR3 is TGCGCCAGCAGCCAAGGGGGGCGGGGGATGTCCTACGAGCAGTACTTC. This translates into CASSQGGRGMSYEQYF.

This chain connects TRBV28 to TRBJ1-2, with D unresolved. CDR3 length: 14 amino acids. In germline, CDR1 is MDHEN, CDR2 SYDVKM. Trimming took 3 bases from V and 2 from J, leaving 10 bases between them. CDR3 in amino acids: CASSLSRRNYGYTF. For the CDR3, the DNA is TGTGCCAGCAGTTTGTCTAGGCGAAACTATGGCTACACCTTC.

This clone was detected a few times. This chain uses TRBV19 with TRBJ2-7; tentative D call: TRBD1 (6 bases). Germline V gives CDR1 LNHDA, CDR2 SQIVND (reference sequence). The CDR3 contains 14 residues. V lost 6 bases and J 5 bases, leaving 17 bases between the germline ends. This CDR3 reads CASRPQGWGNEQYF. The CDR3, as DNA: TGTGCCAGTAGACCACAGGGCTGGGGGAACGAGCAGTACTTC.

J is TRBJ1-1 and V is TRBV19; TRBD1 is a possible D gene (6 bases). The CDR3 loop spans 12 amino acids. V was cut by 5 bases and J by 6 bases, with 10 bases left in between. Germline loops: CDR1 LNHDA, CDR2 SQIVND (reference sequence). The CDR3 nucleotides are TGTGCCAGTAGTCTAGGGACATCTGAAGCTTTCTTT. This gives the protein CASSLGTSEAFF.

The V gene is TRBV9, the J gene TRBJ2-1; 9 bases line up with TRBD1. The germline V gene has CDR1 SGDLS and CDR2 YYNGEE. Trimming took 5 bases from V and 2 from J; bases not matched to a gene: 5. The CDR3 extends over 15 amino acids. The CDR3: CASSAGTGPYNEQFF. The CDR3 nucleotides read TGTGCCAGCAGTGCCGGGACAGGGCCCTACAATGAGCAGTTCTTC. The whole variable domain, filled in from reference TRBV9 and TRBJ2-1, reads DSGVTQTPKHLITATGQRVTLRCSPRSGDLSVYWYQQSLDQGLQFLIQYYNGEERAKGNILERFSAQQFPDLHSELNLSSLELGDSALYFCASSAGTGPYNEQFFGPGTRLTVL.

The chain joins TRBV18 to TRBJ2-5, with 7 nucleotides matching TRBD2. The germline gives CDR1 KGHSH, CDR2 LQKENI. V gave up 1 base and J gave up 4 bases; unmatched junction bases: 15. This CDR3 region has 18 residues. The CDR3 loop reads CASSPRSASGTGAETQYF. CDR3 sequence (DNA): TGTGCCAGCTCACCACGATCGGCCAGCGGGACTGGGGCAGAGACCCAGTACTTC.

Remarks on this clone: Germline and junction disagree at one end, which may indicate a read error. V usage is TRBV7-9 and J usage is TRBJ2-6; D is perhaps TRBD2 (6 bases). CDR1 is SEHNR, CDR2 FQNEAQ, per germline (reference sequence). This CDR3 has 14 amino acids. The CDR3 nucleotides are TGTTCCAGCACGGAGGGGTCTGGGGCCAACGTCCTGACTTTC. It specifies CSSTEGSGANVLTF.

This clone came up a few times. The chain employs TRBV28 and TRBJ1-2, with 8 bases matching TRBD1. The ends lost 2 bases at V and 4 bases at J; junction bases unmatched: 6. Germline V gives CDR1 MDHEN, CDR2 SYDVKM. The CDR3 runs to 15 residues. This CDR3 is CASSLAGTGSYGYTF. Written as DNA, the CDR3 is TGTGCCAGCAGTTTAGCCGGGACAGGATCCTATGGCTACACCTTC.

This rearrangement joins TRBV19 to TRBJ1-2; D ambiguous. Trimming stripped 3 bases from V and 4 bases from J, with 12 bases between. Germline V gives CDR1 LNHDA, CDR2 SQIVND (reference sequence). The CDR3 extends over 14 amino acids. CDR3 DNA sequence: TGTGCCAGTAGTATTTCAAGGGAGAGCTATGGCTACACCTTC. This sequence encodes CASSISRESYGYTF.

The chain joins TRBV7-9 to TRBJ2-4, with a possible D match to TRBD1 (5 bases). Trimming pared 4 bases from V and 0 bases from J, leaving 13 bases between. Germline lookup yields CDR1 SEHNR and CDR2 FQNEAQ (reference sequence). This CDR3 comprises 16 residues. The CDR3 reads CASSSQVLIAKNIQYF. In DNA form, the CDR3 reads TGTGCCAGCAGCTCACAGGTTCTTATAGCCAAAAACATTCAGTACTTC.

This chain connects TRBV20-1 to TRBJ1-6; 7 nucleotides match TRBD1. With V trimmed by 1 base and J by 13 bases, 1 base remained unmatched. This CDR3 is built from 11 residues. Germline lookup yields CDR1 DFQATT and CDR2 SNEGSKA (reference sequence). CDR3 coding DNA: TGCAGTGCTAGAGGACAGGGCCCCCTCCACTTT. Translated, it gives CSARGQGPLHF.

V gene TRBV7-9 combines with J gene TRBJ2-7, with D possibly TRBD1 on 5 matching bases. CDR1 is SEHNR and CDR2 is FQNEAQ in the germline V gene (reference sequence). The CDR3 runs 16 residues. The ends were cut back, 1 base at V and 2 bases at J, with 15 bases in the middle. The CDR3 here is CASSLDRNQGPYEQYF. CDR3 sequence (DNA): TGTGCCAGCAGCTTAGATCGTAATCAGGGTCCCTACGAGCAGTACTTC. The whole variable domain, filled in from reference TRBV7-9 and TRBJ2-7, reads DTGVSQNPRHKITKRGQNVTFRCDPISEHNRLYWYRQTLGQGPEFLTYFQNEAQLEKSRLLSDRFSAERPKGSFSTLEIQRTEQGDSAMYLCASSLDRNQGPYEQYFGPGTRLTVT.

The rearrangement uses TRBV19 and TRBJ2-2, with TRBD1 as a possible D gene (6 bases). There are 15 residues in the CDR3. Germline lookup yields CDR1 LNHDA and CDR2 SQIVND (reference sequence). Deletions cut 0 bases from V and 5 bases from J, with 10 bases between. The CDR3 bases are TGTGCCAGTAGTATAGACTTCCAGGGGACCGGGGAGCTGTTTTTT. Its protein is CASSIDFQGTGELFF.

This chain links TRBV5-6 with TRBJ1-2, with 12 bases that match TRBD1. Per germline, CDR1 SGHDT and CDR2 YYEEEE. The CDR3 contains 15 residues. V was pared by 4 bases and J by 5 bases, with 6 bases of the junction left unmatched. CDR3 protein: CASSDGTGGWYGYTF. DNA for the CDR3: TGTGCCAGCAGCGACGGGACAGGGGGCTGGTATGGCTACACCTTC.

CDR3 in DNA: TGTGCCAGCAGCTTCGCTAGCGGGGGGTGGTACAATGAGCAGTTCTTC. Protein sequence: CASSFASGGWYNEQFF. This chain connects TRBV11-2 to TRBJ2-1; TRBD2 agrees at 11 bases. Germline V lookup: CDR1 SGHAT, CDR2 FQNNGV. This CDR3 is 16 amino acids long. The V gene end was trimmed by 3 bases and the J gene end by 4 bases; junction bases not matched to a gene: 5.

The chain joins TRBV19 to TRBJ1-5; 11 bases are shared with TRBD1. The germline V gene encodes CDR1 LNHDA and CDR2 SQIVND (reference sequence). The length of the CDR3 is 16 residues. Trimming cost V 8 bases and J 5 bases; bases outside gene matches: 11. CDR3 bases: TGTGCCAGTCATTCCAGGACAGGGGGCCTTCATCAGCCCCAGCATTTT. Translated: CASHSRTGGLHQPQHF.

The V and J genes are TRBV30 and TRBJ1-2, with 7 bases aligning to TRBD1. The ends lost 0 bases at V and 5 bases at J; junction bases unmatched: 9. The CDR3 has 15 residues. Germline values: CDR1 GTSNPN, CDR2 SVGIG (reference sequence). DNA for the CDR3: TGTGCCTGGAGTGTCCCCCCGACAGGGAATTATGGCTACACCTTC. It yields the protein CAWSVPPTGNYGYTF.